This T cell receptor beta chain was captured in a study of cytomegalovirus exposure and HLA in healthy donors. Overall study: Both the roughly 120 validation repertoires and the roughly 700 first-cohort repertoires used the same platform, as reported by a later analysis. Broader study findings: Reports described diagnosis of cytomegalovirus status by the classifier as highly specific and sensitive. Confirmation in vitro established that a few CMV-associated chains were specific for CMV antigens.

Method: immunoSEQ multiplex PCR; TCRdb's copy keeps in-frame clones and lacks some. The data hold 100,000 to 150,000 clones, with around 90% observed a single time. This clone was seen only once. The antigen is unknown. V shed 7 bases and J 1 base; nucleotides not matched to a gene: 7. The CDR3 length is 15 residues. Germline CDR1 reads SNHLY; CDR2 reads FYNNEI. The V call is TRBV2, the J call TRBJ2-7, with TRBD2 matching 10 bases. The receptor was derived from a woman younger than 30 in good health and CMV-seronegative. Sequenced sample: PBMCs. CDR3 coding DNA: TGTGCCAGCAAAGCGGGAGGGCCTGAATCCTACGAGCAGTACTTC. Its translation: CASKAGGPESYEQYF.